This T cell receptor (beta chain) was sequenced in a study of shared clonotypes between healthy human individuals. Study observations and caveats: Naive subsets usually exceeded memory subsets in estimated richness. Deeper or shallower sequencing was expected to change how clonotypes are shared among donors. Naive CD4 clonotype sharing across a few donors was around 5%.

TCRdb's table, derived via immunoSEQ multiplex PCR, lists solely in-frame clones and lacks some. In the table there are over 2 million clones, about nine tenths of which are singletons. Unmatched junction bases numbered 6, after V lost 6 bases and J lost 0 bases. Germline loops: CDR1 LNHDA, CDR2 SQIVND (reference sequence). This CDR3 has 15 amino acids. Points on this clone: The target antigen is unknown.

The donors were adults (healthy and HIV-negative) with no recent acute infections or vaccinations. The specimen was naive CD4+ T cells from PBMCs. Subset meaning: CD45RA+ positively selected. This TCR came from a man aged 18 to 35 in good health. Some clones in this sample may be carry-over from other donors' samples. V gene TRBV19 combines with J gene TRBJ2-7; 9 positions match TRBD1. The CDR3 sequence: CASSRTGVTSYEQYF. CDR3 bases: TGTGCCAGTAGCAGGACAGGGGTAACCTCCTACGAGCAGTACTTC.